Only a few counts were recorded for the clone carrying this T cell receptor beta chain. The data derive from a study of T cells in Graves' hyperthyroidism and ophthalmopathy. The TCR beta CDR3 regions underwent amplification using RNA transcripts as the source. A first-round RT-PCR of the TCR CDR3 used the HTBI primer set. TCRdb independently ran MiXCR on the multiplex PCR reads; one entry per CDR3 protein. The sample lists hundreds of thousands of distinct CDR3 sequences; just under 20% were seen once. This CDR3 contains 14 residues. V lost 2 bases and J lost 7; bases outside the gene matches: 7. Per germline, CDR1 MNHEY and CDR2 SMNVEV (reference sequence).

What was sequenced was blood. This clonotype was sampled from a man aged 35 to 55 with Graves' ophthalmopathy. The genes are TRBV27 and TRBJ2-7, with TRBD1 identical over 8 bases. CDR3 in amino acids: CASSLGAGGVEQYF. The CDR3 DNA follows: TGTGCCAGCAGTTTAGGCGCAGGGGGCGTAGAGCAGTACTTC.